This TCR beta chain was observed in a study of T cells after yellow fever vaccination. Each CDR3 protein is one row after TCRdb ran MiXCR on the 5' RACE reads. The sample lists hundreds of thousands of distinct CDR3 sequences, 12% occurring once. This specimen was PBMCs, taken on the day of the yellow fever booster vaccination. The TCR was taken from a young man who received the YFV17D yellow fever vaccine.

CDR3 amino acids: CASSLQPLGVAGVADTQYF. CDR3 coding DNA: TGTGCCAGCAGCTTGCAACCCCTGGGGGTAGCGGGAGTAGCAGATACGCAGTATTTT. The chain joins TRBV7-3 to TRBJ2-3, with 9 bases identical to TRBD2. CDR1 and CDR2 (germline): SGHTA, FQGTGA. This CDR3 comprises 19 residues. Losses at the gene ends were 3 bases for V and 4 bases for J; bases not matched to a gene: 17.